This T cell receptor (beta chain) was identified in a study of long-term antiretroviral therapy in people with HIV. Version v3.0 of the immunoSEQ assay ran at survey level. The method was immunoSEQ multiplex PCR; TCRdb's version includes in-frame clones alone and lacks a portion of them. The sample records 16,000 or so clones, more than 60% being singletons. In germline, CDR1 is SGDLS, CDR2 YYNGEE. The CDR3 totals 15 residues. Trimming removed 3 bases from V and 0 bases from J; junction bases left unmatched: 3. This chain joins TRBV9 and TRBJ1-3; 7 bases map to TRBD1. This TCR derives from a man between 35 and 55 years old with HIV. Material: unsorted PBMCs, obtained 2.1 years after starting antiretroviral therapy. The CDR3 DNA reads TGTGCCAGCAGCGCTGGGGACAGCTCTGGAAACACCATATATTTT. Its translation: CASSAGDSSGNTIYF.